What follows is one TCR beta chain and its context. CDR1 is MDHEN, CDR2 SYDVKM, per germline. Trimming took 8 bases from V and 2 from J, leaving 12 bases between them. This CDR3 has 13 residues. The entry originates in a study of blood T cell repertoires in COVID-19. Across the study: Both acute and convalescent COVID-19 samples were obtained from the United States, Italy and Spain. Sample material is recorded as cDNA or gDNA derived from T cells, B-cell-depleted T cells, or PBMCs.

Source study methods: Reference gene primer amplification in the assay estimated nucleated cell counts. Produced via immunoSEQ multiplex PCR; TCRdb's table is partial and in-frame only. V and J calls plus clone size are reproduced from that table; the DNA served to infer D and trimming. The sample records about 45,000 clones, about 80% being singletons. Sequenced: peripheral blood. The J gene is TRBJ1-2, the V gene TRBV28; D unresolved. The sequence derives from a man between 70 and 80 years old with acute or convalescent COVID-19. The CDR3 coding sequence is TGTGCCAGCCTCTCGGGGTTAAACTATGGCTACACCTTC. Amino acids: CASLSGLNYGYTF.